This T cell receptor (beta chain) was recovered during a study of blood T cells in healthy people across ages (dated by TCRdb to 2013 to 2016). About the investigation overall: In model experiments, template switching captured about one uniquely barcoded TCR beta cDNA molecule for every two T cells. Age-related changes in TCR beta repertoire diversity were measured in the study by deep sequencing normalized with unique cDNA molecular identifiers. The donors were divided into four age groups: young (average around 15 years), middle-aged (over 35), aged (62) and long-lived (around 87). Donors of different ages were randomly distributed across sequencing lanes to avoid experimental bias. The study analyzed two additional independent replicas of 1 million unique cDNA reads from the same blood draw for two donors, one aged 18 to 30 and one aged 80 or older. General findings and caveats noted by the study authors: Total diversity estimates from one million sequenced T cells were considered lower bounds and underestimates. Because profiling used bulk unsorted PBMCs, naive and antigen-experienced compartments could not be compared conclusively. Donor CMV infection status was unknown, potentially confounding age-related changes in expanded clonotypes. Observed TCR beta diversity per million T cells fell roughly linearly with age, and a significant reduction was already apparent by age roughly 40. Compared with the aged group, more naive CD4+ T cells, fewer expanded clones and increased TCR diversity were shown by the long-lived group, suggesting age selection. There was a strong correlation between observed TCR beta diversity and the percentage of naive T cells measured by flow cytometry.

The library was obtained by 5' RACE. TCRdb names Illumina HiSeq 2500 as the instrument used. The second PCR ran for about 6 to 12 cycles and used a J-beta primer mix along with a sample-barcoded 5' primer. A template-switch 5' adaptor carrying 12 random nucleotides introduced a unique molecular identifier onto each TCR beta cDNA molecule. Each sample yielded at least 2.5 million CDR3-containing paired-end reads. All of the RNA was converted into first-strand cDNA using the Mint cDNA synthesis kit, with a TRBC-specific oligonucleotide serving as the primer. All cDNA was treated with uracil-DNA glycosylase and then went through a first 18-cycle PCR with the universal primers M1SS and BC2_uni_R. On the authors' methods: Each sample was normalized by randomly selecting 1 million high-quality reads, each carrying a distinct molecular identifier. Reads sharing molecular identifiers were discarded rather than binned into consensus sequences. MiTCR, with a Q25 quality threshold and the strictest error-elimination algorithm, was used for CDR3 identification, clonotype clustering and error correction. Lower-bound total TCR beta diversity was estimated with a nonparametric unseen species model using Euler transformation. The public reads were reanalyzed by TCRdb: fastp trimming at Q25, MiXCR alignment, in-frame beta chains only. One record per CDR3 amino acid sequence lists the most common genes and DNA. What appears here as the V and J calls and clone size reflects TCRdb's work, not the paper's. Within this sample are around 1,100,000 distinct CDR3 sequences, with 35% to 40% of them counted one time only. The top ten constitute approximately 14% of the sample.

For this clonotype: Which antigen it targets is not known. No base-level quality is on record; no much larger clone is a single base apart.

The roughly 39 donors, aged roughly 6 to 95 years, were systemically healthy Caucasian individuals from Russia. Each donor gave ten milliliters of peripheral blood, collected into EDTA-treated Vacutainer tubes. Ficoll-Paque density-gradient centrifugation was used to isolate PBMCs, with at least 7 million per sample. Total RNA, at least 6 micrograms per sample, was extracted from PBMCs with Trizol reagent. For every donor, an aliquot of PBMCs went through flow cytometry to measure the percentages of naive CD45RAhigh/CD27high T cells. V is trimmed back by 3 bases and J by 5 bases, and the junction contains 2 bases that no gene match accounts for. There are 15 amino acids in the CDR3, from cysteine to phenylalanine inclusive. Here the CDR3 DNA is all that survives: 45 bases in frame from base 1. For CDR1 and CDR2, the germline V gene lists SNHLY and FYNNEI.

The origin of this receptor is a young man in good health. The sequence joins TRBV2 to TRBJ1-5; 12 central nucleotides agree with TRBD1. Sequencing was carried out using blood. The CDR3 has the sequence CASSEGQGAYQPQHF. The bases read TGTGCCAGCAGTGAGGGACAGGGGGCCTATCAGCCCCAGCATTTT.